One sample yielded the 6 T cell receptor beta chains listed below, sequenced in a study of blood T cell repertoires in COVID-19. Sequenced by immunoSEQ multiplex PCR; TCRdb stores in-frame clones only, minus some. The sample gives approximately 60,000 clones, approximately 79% of which show up once; just over 20% is in the top ten. The sample taken for sequencing was peripheral blood. These TCRs come from a woman of 80 years or more with active or convalescent COVID-19.

This rearrangement joins TRBV29-1 to TRBJ1-2; the match to TRBD1 covers 10 bases. Trimming cost V 7 bases and J 7 bases; bases outside gene matches: 9. There are 13 residues in the CDR3. Germline assignment: CDR1 SQVTM and CDR2 ANQGSEA. This CDR3 reads CSAVGTGAFGYTF. As DNA, the CDR3 is TGCAGCGCTGTCGGGACAGGGGCCTTTGGCTACACCTTC.

The chain combines TRBV7-2 with TRBJ2-1, with D perhaps matching TRBD2 (7 bases). The germline gives CDR1 SGHTA, CDR2 FQGNSA. This CDR3 region has 15 residues. Trimming cost V 1 base and J 8 bases, with 15 bases left between them. The CDR3 DNA is TGTGCCAGCAGCTTAGAGGTCGGGGGGCAAGATGAGCAGTTCTTC. This translates into CASSLEVGGQDEQFF.

The DNA for the CDR3 is TGTGCTAGTGGTCCGGAGGCGGTCGGGGAGCTGTTTTTT. Translated, it gives CASGPEAVGELFF. The V call is TRBV12-5, the J call TRBJ2-2; D perhaps matches TRBD2 (5 bases). The CDR3 runs 13 residues. V lost 5 bases to trimming and J lost 7 bases, with 11 bases between them. CDR1 and CDR2 (germline): LGHNT, FRNRAP.

This chain uses TRBV6-5 with TRBJ2-3; weak D call: TRBD2 (5 bases). Trimming shortened V by 5 bases and J by 6 bases, and 15 bases separated the two germline ends. Germline CDR1 is MNHEY and CDR2 is SVGAGI. The CDR3 spans 14 residues. The CDR3 here is CASSPRRRRDTQYF. In nucleotides, the CDR3 is TGTGCCAGCAGTCCCCGTCGTCGGAGGGATACGCAGTATTTT.

The J gene is TRBJ1-4, the V gene TRBV6-5, with 7 bases lining up with TRBD1. Per germline, CDR1 MNHEY and CDR2 SVGAGI. Trimming removed 6 bases from V and 4 bases from J; junction bases left unmatched: 8. This CDR3 contains 15 residues. The CDR3 DNA reads as TGTGCCAGCAGGATGACGACAGGGCATAATGAAAAACTGTTTTTT. This gives the protein CASRMTTGHNEKLFF.

This clone turned up a few times. In DNA form, the CDR3 reads TGTGCCAGCAGCCCGACCGACGGGCAGCCCCAGCATTTT. It codes for CASSPTDGQPQHF. The rearrangement links TRBV9 to TRBJ1-5; D gene uncertain. The germline V gene has CDR1 SGDLS and CDR2 YYNGEE. Trimming left V 4 bases short and J 7 bases short, with 12 bases between. The CDR3 length is 13 residues. Combining the CDR3 with reference TRBV9 and TRBJ1-5 gives the whole variable domain DSGVTQTPKHLITATGQRVTLRCSPRSGDLSVYWYQQSLDQGLQFLIQYYNGEERAKGNILERFSAQQFPDLHSELNLSSLELGDSALYFCASSPTDGQPQHFGDGTRLSIL.